This T cell receptor (beta chain) comes out of a study of blood T cell repertoires in COVID-19. Across the study: The United States, Italy and Spain were the sources of the acute and convalescent COVID-19 samples. T cells, B-cell-depleted T cells, or PBMCs supplied cDNA or gDNA.

This CDR3 has 16 residues. Per germline, CDR1 MNHEY and CDR2 SVGAGI. Trimming shortened V by 2 bases and J by 1 base, and 12 bases separated the two germline ends. How the authors handled the data: Scientists estimated how many nucleated cells there were by amplifying reference gene primers. This table comes from immunoSEQ multiplex PCR, and its TCRdb copy is limited to in-frame clones, with some not included. That table gives V, J and clone size, and the DNA gave D and trimming. The sample lists under 300,000 clones; under 85% were seen once. This TCR came from a man younger than 45 who had recovered from COVID-19. Sequenced: peripheral blood. The chain has TRBV6-5 and TRBJ1-5; no firm D call. The chain's CDR3 is CASSYAERGSNQPQHF. CDR3 DNA: TGTGCCAGCAGTTACGCAGAGCGGGGAAGCAATCAGCCCCAGCATTTT.